Reported below is one T cell receptor (beta chain). Its matching antigen is unknown. This sample stems from a study of vaccination effects on CD4 cells after COVID-19. Across the whole study: Median timing of post-vaccine samples was 72 days after the second dose. Overall study results and limits: Marked clonal contraction of infection- and vaccine-induced clones was seen late after vaccination.

Trimming pared 0 bases from V and 5 bases from J, leaving 6 bases between. This CDR3 region has 13 residues. The germline V gene encodes CDR1 SGHNT and CDR2 YYREEE (reference sequence). Expansion with viral peptide pools was applied to antigen-specific CD4+ T cells by the ViraFEST assay prior to sequencing. The authors isolated CD4+ T cells after about eleven days of culture. The vaccine given was either BNT162b2 or mRNA-1273, in two doses. Each well held 1.5 million to 2.5 million PBMC cultured with around 9.7 ug/ml peptides and 8 to 10 IU/ml IL-2. This table comes from immunoSEQ multiplex PCR, and its TCRdb copy is limited to in-frame clones, with some not included. The sample includes around 25,000 clones, roughly 85% of them seen just once.

This TCR derives from a human donor who received a COVID-19 vaccine. Some clones in this sample may be carry-over from other donors' samples. Sequencing was performed on CD4+ T cells from PBMCs cultured with HCoV-NL63 spike peptides, taken after COVID-19 vaccination. This chain connects TRBV5-4 to TRBJ2-1; no firm D call. This CDR3 is CASSLGTNNEQFF. CDR3 in DNA: TGTGCCAGCAGCTTGGGGACCAACAATGAGCAGTTCTTC.